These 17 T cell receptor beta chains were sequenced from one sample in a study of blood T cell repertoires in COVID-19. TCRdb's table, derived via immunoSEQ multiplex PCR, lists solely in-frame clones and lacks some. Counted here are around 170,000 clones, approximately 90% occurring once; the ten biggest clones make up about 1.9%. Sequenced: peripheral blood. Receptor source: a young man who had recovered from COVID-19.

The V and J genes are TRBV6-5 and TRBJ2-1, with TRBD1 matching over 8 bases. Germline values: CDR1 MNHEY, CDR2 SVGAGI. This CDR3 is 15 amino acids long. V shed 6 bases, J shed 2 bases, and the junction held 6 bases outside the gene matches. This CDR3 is CASRTGTGTYNEQFF. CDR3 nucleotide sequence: TGTGCCAGCAGGACCGGGACAGGTACCTACAATGAGCAGTTCTTC.

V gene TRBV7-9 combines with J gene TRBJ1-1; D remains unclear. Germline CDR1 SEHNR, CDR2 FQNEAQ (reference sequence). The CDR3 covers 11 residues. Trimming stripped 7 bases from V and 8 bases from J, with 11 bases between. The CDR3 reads CASTILVEAFF. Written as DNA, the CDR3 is TGTGCCAGCACGATTCTAGTGGAAGCTTTCTTT.

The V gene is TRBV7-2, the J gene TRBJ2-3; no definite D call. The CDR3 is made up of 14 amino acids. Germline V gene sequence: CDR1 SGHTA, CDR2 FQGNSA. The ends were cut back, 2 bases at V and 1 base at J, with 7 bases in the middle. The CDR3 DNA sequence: TGTGCCAGCAGCTTAATCGCAGGCACAGATACGCAGTATTTT. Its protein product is CASSLIAGTDTQYF.

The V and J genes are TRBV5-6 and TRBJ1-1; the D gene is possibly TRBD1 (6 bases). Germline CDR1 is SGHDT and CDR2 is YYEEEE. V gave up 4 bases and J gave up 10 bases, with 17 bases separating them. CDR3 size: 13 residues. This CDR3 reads CASSRVTGNGAFF. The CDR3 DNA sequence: TGTGCCAGCAGCCGGGTCACAGGGAATGGAGCTTTCTTT.

This chain's CDR3 is CASRPRGRGVNTEAFF. The DNA for the CDR3 is TGTGCCAGCAGACCCCGGGGGAGAGGGGTCAACACTGAAGCTTTCTTT. This chain uses TRBV27 with TRBJ1-1, with D maybe TRBD1 (5 bases). Trimming left V 6 bases short and J 2 bases short, with 19 bases between. The CDR3 contains 16 residues. Germline values: CDR1 MNHEY, CDR2 SMNVEV (reference sequence).

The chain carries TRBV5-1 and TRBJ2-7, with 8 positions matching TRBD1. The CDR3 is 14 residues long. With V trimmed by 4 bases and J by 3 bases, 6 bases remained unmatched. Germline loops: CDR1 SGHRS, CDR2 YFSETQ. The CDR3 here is CASSDRTGNYEQYF. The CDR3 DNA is TGCGCCAGCAGCGACAGGACAGGGAACTACGAGCAGTACTTC. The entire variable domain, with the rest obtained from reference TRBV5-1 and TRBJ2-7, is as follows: KAGVTQTPRYLIKTRGQQVTLSCSPISGHRSVSWYQQTPGQGLQFLFEYFSETQRNKGNFPGRFSGRQFSNSRSEMNVSTLELGDSALYLCASSDRTGNYEQYFGPGTRLTVT.

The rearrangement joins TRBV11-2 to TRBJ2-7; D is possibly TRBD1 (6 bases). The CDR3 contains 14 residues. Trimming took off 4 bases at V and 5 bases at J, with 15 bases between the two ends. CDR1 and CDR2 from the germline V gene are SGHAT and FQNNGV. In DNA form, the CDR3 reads TGTGCCAGCAGCTATGTCAGGGGCAGTGACGAGCAGTACTTC. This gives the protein CASSYVRGSDEQYF.

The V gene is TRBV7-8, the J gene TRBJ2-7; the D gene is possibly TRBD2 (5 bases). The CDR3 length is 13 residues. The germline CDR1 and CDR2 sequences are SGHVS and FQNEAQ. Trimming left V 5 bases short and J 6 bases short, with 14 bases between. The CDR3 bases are TGTGCCAGCAGCCCCCCCGGGCGGGTCGAGCAGTACTTC. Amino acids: CASSPPGRVEQYF. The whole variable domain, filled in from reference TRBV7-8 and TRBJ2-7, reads GAGVSQSPRYKVAKRGQDVALRCDPISGHVSLFWYQQALGQGPEFLTYFQNEAQLDKSGLPSDRFFAERPEGSVSTLKIQRTQQEDSAVYLCASSPPGRVEQYFGPGTRLTVT.

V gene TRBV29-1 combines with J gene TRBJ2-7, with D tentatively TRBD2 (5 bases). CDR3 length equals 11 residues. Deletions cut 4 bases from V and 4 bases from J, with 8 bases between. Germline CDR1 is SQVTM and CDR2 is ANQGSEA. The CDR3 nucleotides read TGCAGCGTTGGGACTGAATACGAGCAGTACTTC. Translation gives CSVGTEYEQYF.

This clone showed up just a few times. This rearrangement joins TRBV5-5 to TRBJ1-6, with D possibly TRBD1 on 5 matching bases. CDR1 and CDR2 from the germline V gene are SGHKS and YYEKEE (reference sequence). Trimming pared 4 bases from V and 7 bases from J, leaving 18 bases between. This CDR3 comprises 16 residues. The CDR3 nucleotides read TGTGCCAGCAGCCCGGGGGGTTGGGGTCTAAATTCACCCCTCCACTTT. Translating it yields CASSPGGWGLNSPLHF.

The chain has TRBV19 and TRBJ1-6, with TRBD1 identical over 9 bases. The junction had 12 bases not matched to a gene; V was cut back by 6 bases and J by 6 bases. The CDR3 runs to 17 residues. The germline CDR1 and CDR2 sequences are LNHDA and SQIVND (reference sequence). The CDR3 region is CASSRNRGQSSNSPLHF. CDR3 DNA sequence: TGTGCCAGTAGCCGTAACAGGGGGCAAAGTAGTAATTCACCCCTCCACTTT.

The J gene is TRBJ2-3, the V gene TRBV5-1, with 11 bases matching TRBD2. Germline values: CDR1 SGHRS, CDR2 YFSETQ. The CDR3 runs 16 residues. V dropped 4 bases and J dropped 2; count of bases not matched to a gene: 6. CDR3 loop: CASSETSGRITDTQYF. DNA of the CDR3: TGCGCCAGCAGCGAAACTAGCGGGAGAATCACAGATACGCAGTATTTT.

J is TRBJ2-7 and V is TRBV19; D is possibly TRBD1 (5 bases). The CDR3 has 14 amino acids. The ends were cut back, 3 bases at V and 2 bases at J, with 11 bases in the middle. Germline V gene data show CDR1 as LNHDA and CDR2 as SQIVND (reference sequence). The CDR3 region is CASSIGSGPYEQYF. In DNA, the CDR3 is TGTGCCAGTAGTATTGGGTCAGGGCCCTACGAGCAGTACTTC.

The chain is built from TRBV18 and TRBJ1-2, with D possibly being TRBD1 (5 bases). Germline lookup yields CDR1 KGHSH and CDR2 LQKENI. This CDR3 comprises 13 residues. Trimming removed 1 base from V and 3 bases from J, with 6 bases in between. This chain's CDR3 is CASSPQGYYGYTF. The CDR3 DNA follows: TGTGCCAGCTCACCACAGGGGTACTATGGCTACACCTTC.

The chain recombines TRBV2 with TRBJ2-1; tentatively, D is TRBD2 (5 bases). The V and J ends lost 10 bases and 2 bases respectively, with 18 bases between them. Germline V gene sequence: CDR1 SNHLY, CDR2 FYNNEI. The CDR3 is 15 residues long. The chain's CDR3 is CATNRLGAAYNEQFF. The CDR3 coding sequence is TGTGCCACTAATAGACTCGGAGCGGCCTACAATGAGCAGTTCTTC.

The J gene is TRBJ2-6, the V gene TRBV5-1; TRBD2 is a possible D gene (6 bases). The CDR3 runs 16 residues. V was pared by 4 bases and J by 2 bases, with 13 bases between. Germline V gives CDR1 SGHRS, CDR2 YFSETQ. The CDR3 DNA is TGCGCCAGCAGCAATGGAGGCGGGGCTGGGGCCAACGTCCTGACTTTC. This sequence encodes CASSNGGGAGANVLTF. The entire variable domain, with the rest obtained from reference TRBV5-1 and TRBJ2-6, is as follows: KAGVTQTPRYLIKTRGQQVTLSCSPISGHRSVSWYQQTPGQGLQFLFEYFSETQRNKGNFPGRFSGRQFSNSRSEMNVSTLELGDSALYLCASSNGGGAGANVLTFGAGSRLTVL.

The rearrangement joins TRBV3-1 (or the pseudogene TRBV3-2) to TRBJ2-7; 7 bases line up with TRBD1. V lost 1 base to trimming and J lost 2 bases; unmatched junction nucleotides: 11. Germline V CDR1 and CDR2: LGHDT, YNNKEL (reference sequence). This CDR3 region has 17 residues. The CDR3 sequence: CASSQGRDSGFTYEQYF. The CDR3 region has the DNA TGTGCCAGCAGCCAAGGTCGGGACAGCGGCTTCACCTACGAGCAGTACTTC.